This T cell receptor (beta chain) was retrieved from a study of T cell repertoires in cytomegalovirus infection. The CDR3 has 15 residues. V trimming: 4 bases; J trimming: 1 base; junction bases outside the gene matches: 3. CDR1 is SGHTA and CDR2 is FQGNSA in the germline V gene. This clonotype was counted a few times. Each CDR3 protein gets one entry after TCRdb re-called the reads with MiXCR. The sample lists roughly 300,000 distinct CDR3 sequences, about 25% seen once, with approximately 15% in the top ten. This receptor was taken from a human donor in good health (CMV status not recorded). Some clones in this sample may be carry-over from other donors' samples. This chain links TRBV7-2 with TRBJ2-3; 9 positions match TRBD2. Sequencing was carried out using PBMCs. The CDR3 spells CASSSAGGGTDTQYF. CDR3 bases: TGTGCCAGCAGCTCGGCGGGGGGGGGCACAGATACGCAGTATTTT.